The 9 T cell receptor beta chains below come from one sample, sequenced in a study of CD8+ T cells in alopecia areata. Indicated treatment: oral pan-JAK inhibitor, 5-10 mg twice daily. cDNA prepared by RNA extraction and subsequent reverse transcription served as the template for sequencing. Produced via immunoSEQ multiplex PCR; TCRdb's table is partial and in-frame only. The sample has about 200,000 clones; 45% to 65% are singletons. Sequences were derived from CD4+ T cells sorted from blood, sampled at week 4, from a patient treated with tofacitinib. The origin of the receptors is a human donor with alopecia areata.

The chain couples TRBV7-2 to TRBJ1-1; D gene unclear. The V end was cut by 3 bases, the J end by 2 bases, with 10 bases between. Germline lookup yields CDR1 SGHTA and CDR2 FQGNSA. The CDR3 contains 14 residues. The CDR3 DNA reads TGTGCCAGCAGCTTCGTTGGAAGTAACACTGAAGCTTTCTTT. Amino acid sequence: CASSFVGSNTEAFF.

CDR3 sequence (DNA): TGCAGCGTCGTCCTCCGGGACAGTGGAGCGTTGAGGCGGCACAATGAGCAGTTCTTC. Its protein is CSVVLRDSGALRRHNEQFF. The chain employs TRBV29-1 and TRBJ2-1; TRBD1 matches at 7 bases. This CDR3 has 19 amino acids. Germline V gives CDR1 SQVTM, CDR2 ANQGSEA. The trim removed 6 bases at V and 5 bases at J, leaving 25 bases unmatched.

This chain links TRBV29-1 with TRBJ2-4; 10 positions agree with TRBD1. There are 13 residues in the CDR3. The ends lost 3 bases at V and 10 bases at J; junction bases unmatched: 6. The V gene's germline CDR1 is SQVTM and CDR2 ANQGSEA. The DNA of the CDR3 is TGCAGCGTTGATGGGACAGGGGTCTTAATTCAGTACTTC. Protein sequence: CSVDGTGVLIQYF. Looking up the rest from reference TRBV29-1 and TRBJ2-4 gives the full variable domain: SAVISQKPSRDICQRGTSLTIQCQVDSQVTMMFWYRQQPGQSLTLIATANQGSEATYESGFVIDKFPISRPNLTFSTLTVSNMSPEDSSIYLCSVDGTGVLIQYFGAGTRLSVL.

V usage is TRBV5-1 and J usage is TRBJ1-1, with TRBD1 matching over 10 bases. After removal of 0 bases from V and 6 bases from J, the junction contained 11 bases not matched to a gene. This CDR3 is built from 17 residues. Germline CDR1 reads SGHRS; CDR2 reads YFSETQ. The CDR3 spells CASSLGGTGVYGPEAFF. Here the CDR3 DNA reads TGCGCCAGCAGCTTGGGCGGGACAGGGGTGTATGGGCCTGAAGCTTTCTTT.

This clone was detected a few times. The chain couples TRBV6-6 to TRBJ2-7; possible D gene TRBD1, 6 bases. Germline V gives CDR1 MNHNY, CDR2 SVGAGI (reference sequence). V lost 6 bases and J 3 bases, leaving 9 bases between the germline ends. This CDR3 has 12 residues. CDR3: CASRQQGYEQYF. CDR3 sequence (DNA): TGTGCCAGCAGACAACAGGGCTACGAGCAGTACTTC.

This clone has just a few counts. The chain couples TRBV29-1 to TRBJ2-2; 11 bases fit TRBD1. The V gene's germline CDR1 is SQVTM and CDR2 ANQGSEA. The CDR3 has 14 residues. J lost 7 bases, V lost 4 bases, and 5 bases had no gene match. Here the CDR3 DNA reads TGCAGCGTTGGGGACAGGGGGATTGGCGGGGAGCTGTTTTTT. Encoded protein: CSVGDRGIGGELFF.

The chain combines TRBV30 with TRBJ1-2; D not resolved. From germline, CDR1 is GTSNPN and CDR2 SVGIG (reference sequence). V lost 0 bases to trimming and J lost 1 base, with 9 bases between them. This CDR3 region has 14 residues. CDR3 sequence: CAWSVLRNNYGYTF. The CDR3 DNA follows: TGTGCCTGGAGTGTACTGCGGAATAACTATGGCTACACCTTC. The whole variable domain, filled in from reference TRBV30 and TRBJ1-2, reads SQTIHQWPATLVQPVGSPLSLECTVEGTSNPNLYWYRQAAGRGLQLLFYSVGIGQISSEVPQNLSASRPQDRQFILSSKKLLLSDSGFYLCAWSVLRNNYGYTFGSGTRLTVV.

The CDR3 sequence is CASSDQAGGPGETQYF. The CDR3 region has the DNA TGCGCCAGCAGTGATCAGGCGGGGGGGCCGGGAGAGACCCAGTACTTC. The chain joins TRBV10-2 to TRBJ2-5; 9 nucleotides match TRBD2. The V gene's germline CDR1 is WSHSY and CDR2 SAAADI. This CDR3 contains 16 residues. Unmatched junction bases numbered 9, after V lost 3 bases and J lost 4 bases.

This clone was observed a single time. This chain links TRBV30 with TRBJ1-5; D is possibly TRBD1 (6 bases). The CDR3 has 13 amino acids. The germline V and J ends were trimmed by 1 base and 6 bases, with 10 bases remaining between them. The germline gives CDR1 GTSNPN, CDR2 SVGIG (reference sequence). CDR3 sequence (DNA): TGTGCCTGGAGTGCAGGGGTTAGTCAGCCCCAGCATTTT. Protein product: CAWSAGVSQPQHF.